Listed here are 28 T cell receptor beta chains from one sample, sequenced in a study of blood T cells in healthy people across ages. PCR was performed a second time for roughly 7 to 12 cycles using a sample-barcoded 5' primer and a J-beta primer mix. TCRdb redid the calling of the 5' RACE reads with MiXCR, one entry per CDR3 protein. The data hold some 710,000 distinct CDR3 sequences, with about 47% observed a single time. Sequenced sample: blood. The receptors were sampled from a man older than 75 in good health.

About this clonotype: As the CDR3 is not closed by the conserved phenylalanine or tryptophan, this likely results from a read error. The rearrangement links TRBV20-1 to TRBJ2-7, with TRBD2 matching 11 bases. The CDR3 is 14 residues long. V lost 2 bases and J lost 7; bases outside the gene matches: 7. The V gene's germline CDR1 is DFQATT and CDR2 SNEGSKA (reference sequence). The CDR3 DNA sequence: TGCAGTGCTAGATTTAGCGGGAGGGCCCATGAGCAGTACCTC. Translation gives CSARFSGRAHEQYL.

The rearrangement links TRBV24-1 to TRBJ2-3, with 9 bases fitting TRBD1. Germline lookup yields CDR1 KGHDR and CDR2 SFDVKD. The CDR3 is made up of 18 amino acids. Trimming at V came to 0 bases and at J to 3 bases, leaving 9 bases not matched to a gene. The CDR3 loop reads CATSDLGSGTGTTDTQYF. The CDR3 coding sequence is TGTGCCACCAGTGATTTGGGATCGGGGACAGGGACTACAGATACGCAGTATTTT.

The chain combines TRBV20-1 with TRBJ2-7; TRBD1 matches at 8 bases. Germline values: CDR1 DFQATT, CDR2 SNEGSKA (reference sequence). This CDR3 is 14 amino acids long. Trimming cost V 5 bases and J 2 bases; bases outside gene matches: 8. Here the CDR3 reads CSALQDRATYEQYF. Here the CDR3 DNA reads TGCAGTGCTCTACAGGACAGGGCGACCTACGAGCAGTACTTC.

The CDR3 protein is CSVRKPSGLAGGADTQYF. The CDR3 region has the DNA TGCAGCGTTAGAAAACCCTCTGGACTAGCGGGAGGGGCAGATACGCAGTATTTT. The rearrangement uses TRBV29-1 and TRBJ2-3, with 15 bases lining up with TRBD2. CDR3 size: 18 residues. The germline gives CDR1 SQVTM, CDR2 ANQGSEA. The trim removed 5 bases at V and 4 bases at J, leaving 13 bases unmatched.

The count of this clonotype is one. The chain uses TRBV7-2 and TRBJ2-5; a possible D gene is TRBD1 (6 bases). This CDR3 contains 16 residues. V was trimmed by 1 base and J by 6 bases, leaving 18 bases between them. Germline loops: CDR1 SGHTA, CDR2 FQGNSA. DNA for the CDR3: TGTGCCAGCAGCTTAGGCCTGGCAGGGGCCGGAAAGACCCAGTACTTC. It translates to CASSLGLAGAGKTQYF. The full variable domain, with the rest looked up from reference TRBV7-2 and TRBJ2-5, is GAGVSQSPSNKVTEKGKDVELRCDPISGHTALYWYRQSLGQGLEFLIYFQGNSAPDKSGLPSDRFSAERTGGSVSTLTIQRTQQEDSAVYLCASSLGLAGAGKTQYFGPGTRLLVL.

The chain couples TRBV7-6 to TRBJ2-1; D is unresolved. Germline loops: CDR1 SGHVS, CDR2 FNYEAQ. The CDR3 has 15 amino acids. Trimming shortened V by 1 base and J by 0 bases, and 7 bases separated the two germline ends. CDR3 protein: CASSLEWGSYNEQFF. Written as DNA, the CDR3 is TGTGCCAGCAGCTTAGAGTGGGGCTCCTACAATGAGCAGTTCTTC.

V gene TRBV5-1 combines with J gene TRBJ2-5; perhaps TRBD1 as D (5 bases). This CDR3 comprises 13 residues. Trimming pared 2 bases from V and 5 bases from J, leaving 10 bases between. CDR1 is SGHRS, CDR2 YFSETQ, per germline. The CDR3 region has the DNA TGCGCCAGCAGCTTAGGGGTTCCGGAGACCCAGTACTTC. Amino acids: CASSLGVPETQYF. The entire variable domain, with the rest obtained from reference TRBV5-1 and TRBJ2-5, is as follows: KAGVTQTPRYLIKTRGQQVTLSCSPISGHRSVSWYQQTPGQGLQFLFEYFSETQRNKGNFPGRFSGRQFSNSRSEMNVSTLELGDSALYLCASSLGVPETQYFGPGTRLLVL.

Concerning this clonotype: The junction shows a germline mismatch at one end, possibly a read error. This rearrangement joins TRBV5-6 to TRBJ1-1; maybe TRBD1 (5 bases). Germline loops: CDR1 SGHDT, CDR2 YYEEEE. The CDR3 covers 12 residues. This CDR3 is CARSLGGGEAFF. Written as DNA, the CDR3 is TGTGCCCGCAGCTTGGGTGGGGGAGAAGCTTTCTTT.

Worth noting for this clonotype: It may be a read error: a sequence one base away is much more abundant. The chain has TRBV12-3 or TRBV12-4 and TRBJ1-5; D uncertain. The CDR3 contains 15 residues. The CDR3 is CAGSDRGEGNQPQHF. CDR3 DNA sequence: TGTGCCGGCAGCGATCGGGGAGAGGGCAATCAGCCCCAGCATTTT.

This clonotype was observed a few times. The CDR3 DNA follows: TGTGCCAGCAGCTACCGACAGGGAGTTTTATTCGAGCAGTACTTC. It translates to CASSYRQGVLFEQYF. The chain recombines TRBV7-2 with TRBJ2-7; 7 nucleotides match TRBD1. With V trimmed by 4 bases and J by 6 bases, 12 bases remained unmatched. CDR3 length: 15 residues. Germline CDR1 is SGHTA and CDR2 is FQGNSA.

The V and J genes are TRBV5-1 and TRBJ2-5; maybe TRBD2 (5 bases). Trimming left V 3 bases short and J 11 bases short, with 20 bases between. The CDR3 has 14 residues. Looked up from germline, CDR1 is SGHRS and CDR2 is YFSETQ. CDR3 sequence: CASSSAGVRYEQYF. CDR3 sequence (DNA): TGCGCCAGCAGCTCAGCCGGGGTCAGGTATGAGCAGTACTTC.

This chain joins TRBV5-1 and TRBJ2-3, with D tentatively TRBD1 (6 bases). The V and J ends lost 7 bases and 4 bases respectively, with 19 bases between them. From germline, CDR1 is SGHRS and CDR2 YFSETQ. The CDR3 extends over 15 amino acids. CDR3 nucleotide sequence: TGCGCCAGCGGGGGAACAGGGCGGTGGGCAGATACGCAGTATTTT. It encodes CASGGTGRWADTQYF.

This clonotype was seen many times. The chain links TRBV4-3 to TRBJ2-7; 8 bases fit TRBD2. Trimming removed 0 bases from V and 1 base from J; junction bases left unmatched: 11. CDR3 length equals 18 residues. Germline loops: CDR1 LGHNA, CDR2 YSLEER. CDR3 bases: TGCGCCAGCAGCCAAGATATGAGCGGGAGTACCTTTTCCTACGAGCAGTACTTC. It yields the protein CASSQDMSGSTFSYEQYF.

On this clonotype itself: At one boundary the junction diverges from the germline segment, which might be a read error. The rearrangement links TRBV7-3 to TRBJ1-1; the D is unclear. From germline, CDR1 is SGHTA and CDR2 FQGTGA. The CDR3 is 15 amino acids. The CDR3 nucleotides read TGTGCCGGCAGCTTAGGTCCAGCCATGAACACTGAAGCTTTCTTT. Its translation is CAGSLGPAMNTEAFF.

This clonotype has ten or more counts. The chain couples TRBV6-5 to TRBJ2-1, with 7 bases identical to TRBD1. Trimming took 5 bases from V and 7 from J; bases not matched to a gene: 14. The CDR3 runs 16 residues. CDR1 is MNHEY and CDR2 is SVGAGI in the germline V gene. CDR3 region: CASSPQGVSGLNEQFF. CDR3 DNA: TGTGCCAGCAGTCCCCAGGGGGTATCCGGGTTAAATGAGCAGTTCTTC.

This clonotype was counted once. V and J are TRBV20-1 and TRBJ2-7; weak D call: TRBD2 (6 bases). The CDR3 covers 12 residues. The V and J ends lost 3 bases and 3 bases respectively, with 9 bases between them. Germline CDR1 and CDR2: DFQATT and SNEGSKA (reference sequence). This chain's CDR3 is CSASTSNYEQYF. The CDR3 bases are TGCAGTGCTAGCACTAGCAACTACGAGCAGTACTTC.

This clonotype was seen many times. V gene TRBV29-1 combines with J gene TRBJ2-1, with 7 bases that match TRBD1. The junction had 6 bases not matched to a gene; V was cut back by 3 bases and J by 4 bases. CDR1 SQVTM and CDR2 ANQGSEA come from the germline V gene. The CDR3 is 14 amino acids. The CDR3 here is CSVEGQYSYNEQFF. As DNA, the CDR3 is TGCAGCGTTGAGGGACAGTACTCTTACAATGAGCAGTTCTTC.

The chain is built from TRBV24-1 and TRBJ2-1, with a possible D match to TRBD2 (6 bases). Germline V gene lookup returns CDR1 KGHDR and CDR2 SFDVKD. The germline V and J ends were trimmed by 5 bases and 5 bases, with 12 bases remaining between them. This CDR3 is built from 14 residues. In DNA form, the CDR3 reads TGTGCCACCAGTGGGAGGCGGGGCGACAATGAGCAGTTCTTC. This sequence encodes CATSGRRGDNEQFF.

The J gene is TRBJ1-2, the V gene TRBV9; tentative D call: TRBD1 (6 bases). Germline values: CDR1 SGDLS, CDR2 YYNGEE. The CDR3 totals 15 residues. Trimming left V 1 base short and J 3 bases short, with 13 bases between. CDR3 sequence (DNA): TGTGCCAGCAGCGTAAGGGGGGGCGCAGACTATGGCTACACCTTC. Its translation is CASSVRGGADYGYTF.

The table lists this clonotype with many counts. CDR3 loop: CSASGTSGRIGEQFF. The CDR3 region has the DNA TGCAGTGCTAGTGGGACTAGCGGGAGGATTGGAGAGCAGTTCTTC. The chain has TRBV20-1 and TRBJ2-1, with 15 nucleotides matching TRBD2. This CDR3 comprises 15 residues. Unmatched junction bases numbered 7, after V lost 3 bases and J lost 10 bases. In germline, CDR1 is DFQATT, CDR2 SNEGSKA (reference sequence).

The V gene is TRBV9, the J gene TRBJ2-6, with TRBD2 matching over 12 bases. With 0 bases clipped from V and 0 bases from J, the junction kept 7 bases outside the gene matches. Germline CDR1 and CDR2: SGDLS and YYNGEE. The CDR3 has 20 amino acids. The CDR3 DNA sequence: TGTGCCAGCAGCGTAGAGGGACTAGCGGGTAGAACCTCTGGGGCCAACGTCCTGACTTTC. Translated: CASSVEGLAGRTSGANVLTF.

This clonotype was detected a few times. The CDR3 reads CASSHVSGGEGRGYTF. Here the CDR3 DNA reads TGTGCCAGCAGCCATGTTTCAGGGGGCGAGGGCCGCGGCTACACCTTC. This sequence joins TRBV4-2 and TRBJ1-2; 8 bases are a match to TRBD1. The CDR3 is made up of 16 amino acids. J was trimmed by 8 bases and V by 3 bases; bases with no gene match: 14. CDR1 is LGHNA and CDR2 is YNFKEQ in the germline V gene.

This chain connects TRBV12-3 or TRBV12-4 to TRBJ2-7, with D perhaps matching TRBD1 (6 bases). This CDR3 spans 14 amino acids. Trimming removed 7 bases at V and 6 bases at J, with 19 bases between. The CDR3 region has the DNA TGTGCCAGCACCAAGACAGGACTCCTAGGCGAGCAGTACTTC. This gives the protein CASTKTGLLGEQYF.

This chain joins TRBV7-9 and TRBJ2-1, with D uncertain. Germline V gives CDR1 SEHNR, CDR2 FQNEAQ (reference sequence). The V and J ends lost 2 bases and 10 bases respectively, with 21 bases between them. This CDR3 comprises 16 residues. The CDR3 DNA is TGTGCCAGCAGCTTATCAGTGACAAGGATCCTCGGGGAGCAGTTCTTC. As protein: CASSLSVTRILGEQFF. Full variable domain (remainder filled in from reference TRBV7-9 and TRBJ2-1): DTGVSQNPRHKITKRGQNVTFRCDPISEHNRLYWYRQTLGQGPEFLTYFQNEAQLEKSRLLSDRFSAERPKGSFSTLEIQRTEQGDSAMYLCASSLSVTRILGEQFFGPGTRLTVL.

Many counts were recorded for this clonotype. The chain carries TRBV5-1 and TRBJ2-5; 12 nucleotides agree with TRBD2. The germline CDR1 and CDR2 sequences are SGHRS and YFSETQ. This CDR3 spans 16 amino acids. V lost 4 bases and J lost 5; bases outside the gene matches: 9. The CDR3 DNA reads as TGCGCCAGCAGCCTTCGGACTAGCGGGACCAGGGAGACCCAGTACTTC. Protein sequence: CASSLRTSGTRETQYF.

This clonotype was seen a few times. The chain links TRBV28 to TRBJ1-1; TRBD1 aligns across 9 bases. Trimming at V came to 5 bases and at J to 7 bases, leaving 8 bases not matched to a gene. This CDR3 has 14 amino acids. Germline-derived CDR1 and CDR2 are MDHEN and SYDVKM. The CDR3 region has the DNA TGTGCCAGCAGTCCCAGTGACAGGGGGTTTGAAGCTTTCTTT. Its translation: CASSPSDRGFEAFF.

The chain couples TRBV5-1 to TRBJ2-7; D is unresolved. This CDR3 spans 13 amino acids. The V end lost 1 base, the J end lost 0 bases, and 5 bases lay between the germline ends. The germline CDR1 and CDR2 sequences are SGHRS and YFSETQ. This CDR3 is CASSLIDSYEQYF. The CDR3 DNA reads TGCGCCAGCAGCTTGATAGACTCCTACGAGCAGTACTTC.

A few counts support this clonotype. This chain joins TRBV2 and TRBJ2-3, with a possible D match to TRBD2 (6 bases). This CDR3 contains 14 residues. Per germline, CDR1 SNHLY and CDR2 FYNNEI. V lost 5 bases and J lost 5, with 14 bases in between. The CDR3 DNA sequence: TGTGCCAGCAGTCCCCGGCTAGCGATAGATACGCAGTATTTT. Encoded protein: CASSPRLAIDTQYF.